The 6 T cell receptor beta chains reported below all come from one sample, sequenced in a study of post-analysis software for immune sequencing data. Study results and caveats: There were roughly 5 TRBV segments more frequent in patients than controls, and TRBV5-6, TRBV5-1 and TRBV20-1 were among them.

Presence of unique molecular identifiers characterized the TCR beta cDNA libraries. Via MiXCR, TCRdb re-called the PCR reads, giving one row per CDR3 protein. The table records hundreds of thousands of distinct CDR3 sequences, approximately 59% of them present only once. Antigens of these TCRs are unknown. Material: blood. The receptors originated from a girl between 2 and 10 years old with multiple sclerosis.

The CDR3 loop is CSLRGTGTETQYF. CDR3 in DNA: TGCAGCCTTAGGGGCACAGGGACGGAGACCCAGTACTTC. The V call is TRBV29-1, the J call TRBJ2-5, with TRBD1 as a possible D gene (6 bases). Trimming removed 8 bases at V and 5 bases at J, with 18 bases between. This CDR3 comprises 13 residues. The germline gives CDR1 SQVTM, CDR2 ANQGSEA.

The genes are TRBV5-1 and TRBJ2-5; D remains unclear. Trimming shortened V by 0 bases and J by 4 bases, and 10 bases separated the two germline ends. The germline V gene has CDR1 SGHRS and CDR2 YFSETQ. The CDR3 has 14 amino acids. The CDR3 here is CASSLDPLGETQYF. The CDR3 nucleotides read TGCGCCAGCAGCTTGGACCCCCTTGGAGAGACCCAGTACTTC.

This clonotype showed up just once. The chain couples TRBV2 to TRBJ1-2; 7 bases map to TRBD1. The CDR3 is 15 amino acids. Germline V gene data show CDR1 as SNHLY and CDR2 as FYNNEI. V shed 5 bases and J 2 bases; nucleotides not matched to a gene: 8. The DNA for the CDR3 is TGTGCCAGCAGTCGGGACAGCTCCTTAAACTATGGCTACACCTTC. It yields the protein CASSRDSSLNYGYTF.

The CDR3 protein is CASSLNTEQFF. For the CDR3, the DNA is TGCGCCAGCAGCCTAAATACCGAGCAGTTCTTC. The V gene is TRBV5-1, the J gene TRBJ2-1; D remains ambiguous. The V end lost 4 bases, the J end lost 10 bases, and 9 bases lay between the germline ends. This CDR3 comprises 11 residues. Germline CDR1 reads SGHRS; CDR2 reads YFSETQ.

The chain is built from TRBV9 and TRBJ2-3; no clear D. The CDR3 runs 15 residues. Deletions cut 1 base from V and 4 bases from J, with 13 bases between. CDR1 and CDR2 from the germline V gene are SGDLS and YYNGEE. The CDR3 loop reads CASSVSEEVADTQYF. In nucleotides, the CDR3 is TGTGCCAGCAGCGTAAGCGAAGAGGTCGCAGATACGCAGTATTTT.

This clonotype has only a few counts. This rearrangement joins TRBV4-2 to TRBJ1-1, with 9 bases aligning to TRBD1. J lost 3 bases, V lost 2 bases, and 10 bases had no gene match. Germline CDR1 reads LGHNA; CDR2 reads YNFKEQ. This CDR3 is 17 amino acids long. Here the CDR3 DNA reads TGTGCCAGCAGCCAATCACAGGGGGCGATCGGGGACACTGAAGCTTTCTTT. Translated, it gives CASSQSQGAIGDTEAFF.